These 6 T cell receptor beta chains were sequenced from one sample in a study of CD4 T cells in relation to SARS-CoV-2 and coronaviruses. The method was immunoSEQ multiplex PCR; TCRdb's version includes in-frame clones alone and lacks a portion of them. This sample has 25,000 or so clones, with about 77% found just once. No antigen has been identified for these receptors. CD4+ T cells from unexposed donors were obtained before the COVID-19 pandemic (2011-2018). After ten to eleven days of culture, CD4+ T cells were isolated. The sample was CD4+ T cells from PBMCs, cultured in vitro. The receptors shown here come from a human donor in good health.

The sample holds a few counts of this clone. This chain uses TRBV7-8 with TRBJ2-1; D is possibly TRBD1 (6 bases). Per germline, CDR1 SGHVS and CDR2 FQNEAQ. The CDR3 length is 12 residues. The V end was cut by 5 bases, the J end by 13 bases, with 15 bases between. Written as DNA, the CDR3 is TGTGCCAGCAGCCCGCCGGGGACAACACAGTTCTTC. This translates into CASSPPGTTQFF. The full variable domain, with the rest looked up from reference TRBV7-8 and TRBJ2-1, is GAGVSQSPRYKVAKRGQDVALRCDPISGHVSLFWYQQALGQGPEFLTYFQNEAQLDKSGLPSDRFFAERPEGSVSTLKIQRTQQEDSAVYLCASSPPGTTQFFGPGTRLTVL.

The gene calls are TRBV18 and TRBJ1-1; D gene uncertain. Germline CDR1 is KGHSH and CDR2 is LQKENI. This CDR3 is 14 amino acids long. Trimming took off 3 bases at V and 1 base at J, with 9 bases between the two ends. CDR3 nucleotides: TGTGCCAGCTCACCGGGGTGGGGGAACACTGAAGCTTTCTTT. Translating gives CASSPGWGNTEAFF.

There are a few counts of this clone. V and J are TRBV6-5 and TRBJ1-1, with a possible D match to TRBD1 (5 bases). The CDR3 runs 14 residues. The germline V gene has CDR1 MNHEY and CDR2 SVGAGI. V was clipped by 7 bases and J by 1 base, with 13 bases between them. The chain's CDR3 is CASNRGTGNTEAFF. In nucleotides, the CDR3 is TGTGCCAGCAACCGGGGGACTGGGAACACTGAAGCTTTCTTT.

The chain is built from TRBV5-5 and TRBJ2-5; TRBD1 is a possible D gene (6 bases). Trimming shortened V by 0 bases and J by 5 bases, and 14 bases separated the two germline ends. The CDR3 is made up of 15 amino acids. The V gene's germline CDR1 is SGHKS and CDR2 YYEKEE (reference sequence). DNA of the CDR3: TGTGCCAGCAGCTTGGCCAGGGGAAGAAGGGAGACCCAGTACTTC. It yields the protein CASSLARGRRETQYF.

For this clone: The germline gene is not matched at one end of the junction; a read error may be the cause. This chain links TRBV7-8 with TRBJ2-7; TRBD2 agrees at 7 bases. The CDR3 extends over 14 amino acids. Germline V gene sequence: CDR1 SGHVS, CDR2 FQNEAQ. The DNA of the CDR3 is TGTGCCAGCAGCCTAGCGGTAGTCCCCTACGAGCAGTACTTC. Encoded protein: CASSLAVVPYEQYF.

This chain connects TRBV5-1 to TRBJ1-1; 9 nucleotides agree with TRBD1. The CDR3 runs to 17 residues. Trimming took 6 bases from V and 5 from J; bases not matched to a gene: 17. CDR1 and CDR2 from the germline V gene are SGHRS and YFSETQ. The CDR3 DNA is TGCGCCAGCACCCGAGTGGGGACAGGGTTGTTGGGAACTGAAGCTTTCTTT. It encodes CASTRVGTGLLGTEAFF.